One and the same sample provided the 12 T cell receptor beta chains below, sequenced in a study of CD8 T cells in ankylosing spondylitis. Their antigen targets remain unknown. TCRdb reprocessed the 5' RACE reads via MiXCR and lists one record per CDR3 protein. The sample carries roughly 490,000 distinct CDR3 sequences, approximately 5% recorded once. General study results and limits: Among TCR beta sequences, a motif of eight or nine highly homologous variants appeared characteristic of ankylosing spondylitis blood.

Sequenced: blood, either unsorted or a sorted T cell fraction (not recorded which). The receptors were sampled from a male donor with ankylosing spondylitis.

This clonotype has a count of ten or more. This rearrangement joins TRBV12-3 or TRBV12-4 to TRBJ2-7; D ambiguous. This CDR3 spans 13 amino acids. The V end lost 3 bases, the J end lost 3 bases, and 9 bases lay between the germline ends. For the CDR3, the DNA is TGTGCCAGCAGTTTTATTGGGAACTACGAGCAGTACTTC. It translates to CASSFIGNYEQYF.

This clonotype has more than one count but fewer than ten. The genes are TRBV10-3 and TRBJ2-7, with D possibly matching TRBD1 (6 bases). CDR1 and CDR2 from the germline V gene are ENHRY and SYGVKD. This CDR3 region has 14 residues. V lost 7 bases and J 0 bases, leaving 13 bases between the germline ends. CDR3 sequence (DNA): TGTGCCATCACCAGGGACATATTCTCCTACGAGCAGTACTTC. Residues: CAITRDIFSYEQYF.

This clonotype was found many times. The J gene is TRBJ1-1, the V gene TRBV12-3 or TRBV12-4, with D possibly being TRBD1 (6 bases). Trimming pared 4 bases from V and 2 bases from J, leaving 11 bases between. CDR3 size: 14 residues. The CDR3 DNA reads TGTGCCAGCAGTTATGGACAGAGCAACACTGAAGCTTTCTTT. This translates into CASSYGQSNTEAFF.

This clonotype appeared many times. This chain joins TRBV29-1 and TRBJ1-1; no definite D call. The germline V gene has CDR1 SQVTM and CDR2 ANQGSEA. CDR3 length: 13 residues. V gave up 5 bases and J gave up 3 bases, with 13 bases separating them. The CDR3 DNA follows: TGCAGCGTTAAAAACCGGGGAGACACTGAAGCTTTCTTT. Translation gives CSVKNRGDTEAFF.

This clonotype was counted between two and nine times. V is TRBV25-1 and J is TRBJ2-7, with D possibly being TRBD1 (6 bases). Trimming took off 8 bases at V and 6 bases at J, with 14 bases between the two ends. Germline V lookup: CDR1 MGHDK, CDR2 SYGVNS. There are 12 residues in the CDR3. The CDR3 here is CASGSNRVEQYF. The CDR3, as DNA: TGTGCCAGCGGATCGAACAGGGTCGAGCAGTACTTC.

This clonotype occurred many times. The chain couples TRBV4-3 to TRBJ2-3, with a weak D call TRBD1 (5 bases). The CDR3 covers 17 residues. Germline CDR1 is LGHNA and CDR2 is YSLEER. V gave up 1 base and J gave up 4 bases, with 18 bases separating them. For the CDR3, the DNA is TGCGCCAGCAGCCAAGGATATTCAGGGTATGGGGCAGATACGCAGTATTTT. Residues: CASSQGYSGYGADTQYF.

This chain joins TRBV14 and TRBJ2-5; D not certain. This CDR3 contains 13 residues. Germline V gene lookup returns CDR1 SGHDN and CDR2 FVKESK. V was cut by 4 bases and J by 5 bases, with 11 bases left in between. The CDR3 DNA is TGTGCCAGCAGCCGCGGTGTAGAGGAGACCCAGTACTTC. Its translation is CASSRGVEETQYF.

This clonotype has ten or more counts. The chain recombines TRBV4-2 with TRBJ2-7, with TRBD2 as a possible D gene (6 bases). This CDR3 is 13 amino acids long. V was pared by 4 bases and J by 3 bases, with 10 bases between. Germline CDR1 and CDR2: LGHNA and YNFKEQ. CDR3 sequence (DNA): TGTGCCAGCAGCCTGGACTACTTCTACGAGCAGTACTTC. Translation gives CASSLDYFYEQYF.

This clonotype was detected many times. V gene TRBV4-1 combines with J gene TRBJ1-1, with TRBD1 as a possible D gene (5 bases). CDR3 length: 14 amino acids. The V and J ends lost 1 base and 7 bases respectively, with 13 bases between them. Per germline, CDR1 MGHRA and CDR2 YSYEKL. CDR3 loop: CASSQALREGEAFF. DNA for the CDR3: TGCGCCAGCAGCCAAGCCCTCAGGGAAGGTGAAGCTTTCTTT.

This clonotype showed up just a few times. V gene TRBV20-1 combines with J gene TRBJ1-1; 8 bases fit TRBD1. V dropped 5 bases and J dropped 4; count of bases not matched to a gene: 3. This CDR3 spans 12 amino acids. Germline CDR1 reads DFQATT; CDR2 reads SNEGSKA (reference sequence). The CDR3 sequence: CSAGQGGTEAFF. The DNA for the CDR3 is TGCAGTGCTGGACAGGGCGGCACTGAAGCTTTCTTT.

This clonotype was counted at least ten times. The chain carries TRBV5-1 and TRBJ2-1; 12 nucleotides agree with TRBD2. V trimming: 4 bases; J trimming: 5 bases; junction bases outside the gene matches: 7. Germline-derived CDR1 and CDR2 are SGHRS and YFSETQ. This CDR3 has 16 amino acids. In DNA, the CDR3 is TGCGCCAGCAGCAGGATGACTAGCGGGAGAAACAATGAGCAGTTCTTC. It codes for CASSRMTSGRNNEQFF.

This clonotype showed up many times. This chain links TRBV11-2 with TRBJ2-7; TRBD2 agrees at 7 bases. This CDR3 region has 17 residues. V dropped 4 bases and J dropped 1; count of bases not matched to a gene: 13. The germline gives CDR1 SGHAT, CDR2 FQNNGV. CDR3: CASSSLSGVFVSYEQYF. The CDR3 DNA follows: TGTGCCAGCAGCTCCCTGAGCGGGGTCTTCGTTTCCTACGAGCAGTACTTC.